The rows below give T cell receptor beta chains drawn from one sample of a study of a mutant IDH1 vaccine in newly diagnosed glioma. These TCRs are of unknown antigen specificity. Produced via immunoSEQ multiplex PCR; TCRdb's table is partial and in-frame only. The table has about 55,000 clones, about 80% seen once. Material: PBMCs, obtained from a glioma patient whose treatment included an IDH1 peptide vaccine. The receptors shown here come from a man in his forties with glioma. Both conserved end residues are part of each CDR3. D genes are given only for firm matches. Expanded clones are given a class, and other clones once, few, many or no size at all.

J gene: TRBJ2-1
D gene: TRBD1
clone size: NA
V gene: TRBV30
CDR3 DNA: TGTGCCTCCAACAGGGGGCACTACAATGAGCAGTTCTTC
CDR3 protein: CASNRGHYNEQFF

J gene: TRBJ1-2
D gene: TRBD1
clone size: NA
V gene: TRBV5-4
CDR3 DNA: TGTGCCAGCAGCGAGGGACAGGGTGTCGGCTACACCTTC
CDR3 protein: CASSEGQGVGYTF

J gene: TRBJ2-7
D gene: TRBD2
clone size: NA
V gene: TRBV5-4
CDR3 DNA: TGTGCCAGCAGCTTGGGGGGACTAGCGGGGGTAACCTACGAGCAGTACTTC
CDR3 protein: CASSLGGLAGVTYEQYF

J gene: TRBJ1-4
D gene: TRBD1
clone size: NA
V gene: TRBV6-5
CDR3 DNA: TGTGCCAGCAGTTACATGACAGGGCATGAAAAACTGTTTTTT
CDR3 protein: CASSYMTGHEKLFF

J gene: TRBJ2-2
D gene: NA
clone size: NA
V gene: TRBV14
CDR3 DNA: TGTGCCAGCAGCCCTGGCACCGGGGAGCTGTTTTTT
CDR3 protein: CASSPGTGELFF

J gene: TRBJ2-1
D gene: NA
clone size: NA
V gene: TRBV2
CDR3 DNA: TGTGCCAGCCTAGGGATTGGGCCCCAGCAGTTCTTC
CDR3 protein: CASLGIGPQQFF

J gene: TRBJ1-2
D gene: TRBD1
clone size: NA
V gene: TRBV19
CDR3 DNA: TGTGCCGCCAGGACAGGTGTGGATGGCTACACCTTC
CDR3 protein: CAARTGVDGYTF

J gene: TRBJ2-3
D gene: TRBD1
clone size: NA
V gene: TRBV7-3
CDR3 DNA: TGTGCCAGCAGCACGACAGGGTTCGATACGCAGTATTTT
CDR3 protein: CASSTTGFDTQYF

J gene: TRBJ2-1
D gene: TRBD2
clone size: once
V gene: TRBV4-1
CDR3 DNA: TGCGCCAGCAGCCAAGATTTGCTAGCGGGGTCATATAGCTCCTACAATGAGCAGTTCTTC
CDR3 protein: CASSQDLLAGSYSSYNEQFF

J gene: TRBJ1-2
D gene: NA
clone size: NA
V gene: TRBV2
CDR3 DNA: TGTGCCAGCGGTGACAGCGGCTATGGTGGCTACACCTTC
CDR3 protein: CASGDSGYGGYTF

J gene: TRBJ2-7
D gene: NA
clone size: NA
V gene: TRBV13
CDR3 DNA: TGTGCCAGCAGCTCTCGGGTCCTCGCGACCTACGAGCAGTACTTC
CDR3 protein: CASSSRVLATYEQYF

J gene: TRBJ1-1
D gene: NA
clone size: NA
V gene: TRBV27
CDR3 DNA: TGTGCCAGCAGTCGAACCGGGACATTGAACACTGAAGCTTTCTTT
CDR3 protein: CASSRTGTLNTEAFF

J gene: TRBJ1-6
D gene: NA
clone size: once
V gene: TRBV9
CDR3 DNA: TGTGCCAGCAGCGCCCGACATTCACCCAATTCACCCCTCCACTTT
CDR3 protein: CASSARHSPNSPLHF

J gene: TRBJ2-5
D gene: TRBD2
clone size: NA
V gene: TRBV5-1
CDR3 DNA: TGCGCCAGCAGCTTCGGGACTAGCGGGGGGCAAGAGACCCAGTACTTC
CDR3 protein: CASSFGTSGGQETQYF

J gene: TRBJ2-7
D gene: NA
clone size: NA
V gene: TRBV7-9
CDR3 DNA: TGTGCCAGCAGCTTAACGACAGACTCCTACGAGCAGTACTTC
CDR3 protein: CASSLTTDSYEQYF